One and the same sample provided the 32 T cell receptor beta chains below, sequenced in a study of T cells in Graves' hyperthyroidism and ophthalmopathy. Template material for amplifying TCR beta CDR3 regions consisted of RNA transcripts. TCR CDR3 underwent first-round RT-PCR with the HTBI primer set. A single record per CDR3 protein comes from TCRdb applying MiXCR to the multiplex PCR reads. The repertoire holds approximately 590,000 distinct CDR3 sequences, with roughly 14% as singletons. The sequencing sample was made of blood. The receptors derive from a woman aged 30 to 39 with Graves' hyperthyroidism.

The rearrangement links TRBV12-3 or TRBV12-4 to TRBJ2-7; 9 nucleotides agree with TRBD2. V dropped 3 bases and J dropped 1; count of bases not matched to a gene: 7. The CDR3 consists of 16 residues. The CDR3 nucleotides read TGTGCCAGCAGTTTGTTCTTAGCGGGAGAATCCTACGAGCAGTACTTC. Protein: CASSLFLAGESYEQYF.

This chain connects TRBV7-3 to TRBJ2-1; TRBD2 matches at 7 bases. This CDR3 spans 14 amino acids. Trimming removed 1 base from V and 8 bases from J; junction bases left unmatched: 5. Germline V lookup: CDR1 SGHTA, CDR2 FQGTGA. The CDR3 loop is CASSLMLADDEQFF. The CDR3 DNA reads TGTGCCAGCAGCTTAATGCTAGCGGATGATGAGCAGTTCTTC.

In its sample, this clonotype was seen a few times. A much larger clone differs by one base, so this may be a read error. V and J are TRBV6-1 and TRBJ2-1, with D perhaps matching TRBD2 (5 bases). Per germline, CDR1 MNHNS and CDR2 SASEGT. This CDR3 has 17 residues. Trimming removed 4 bases from V and 10 bases from J, with 26 bases in between. The CDR3 spells CASSGLGVGLPLSEQFF. For the CDR3, the DNA is TGTGCCAGCAGTGGGCTCGGGGTCGGGCTACCGTTGTCAGAGCAGTTCTTC.

There are many counts of this clonotype. The CDR3 sequence: CASSYIGARGNTIYF. The CDR3 DNA follows: TGTGCCAGCAGTTACATTGGGGCGCGAGGAAACACCATATATTTT. The J gene is TRBJ1-3, the V gene TRBV6-6; a weak D match, TRBD1 (5 bases). The CDR3 is 15 residues long. CDR1 and CDR2 from the germline V gene are MNHNY and SVGAGI (reference sequence). V was shortened by 2 bases and J by 4 bases, with 12 bases between the two germline ends.

This clonotype was seen ten or more times. This chain uses TRBV11-2 with TRBJ1-3; D not certain. Germline V lookup: CDR1 SGHAT, CDR2 FQNNGV. This CDR3 comprises 15 residues. Trimming cost V 1 base and J 1 base, with 8 bases left between them. CDR3 region: CASSLVGMSGNTIYF. DNA of the CDR3: TGTGCCAGCAGCTTAGTAGGCATGTCTGGAAACACCATATATTTT. The whole variable domain, filled in from reference TRBV11-2 and TRBJ1-3, reads EAGVAQSPRYKIIEKRQSVAFWCNPISGHATLYWYQQILGQGPKLLIQFQNNGVVDDSQLPKDRFSAERLKGVDSTLKIQPAKLEDSAVYLCASSLVGMSGNTIYFGEGSWLTVV.

This clonotype was detected many times. The J gene is TRBJ1-5, the V gene TRBV20-1; tentative D call: TRBD1 (6 bases). Germline V lookup: CDR1 DFQATT, CDR2 SNEGSKA (reference sequence). CDR3 length: 14 amino acids. The V end was cut by 0 bases, the J end by 5 bases, with 11 bases between. CDR3 protein: CSARDLQGDQPQHF. The CDR3 nucleotides read TGCAGTGCTAGAGATCTACAGGGCGATCAGCCCCAGCATTTT.

Comment on this clonotype: One junction end does not reproduce the germline sequence, and a read error may be involved. This sequence joins TRBV7-9 and TRBJ2-1; the D is unclear. In germline, CDR1 is SEHNR, CDR2 FQNEAQ (reference sequence). The CDR3 loop spans 15 amino acids. The DNA for the CDR3 is TGTGCCAGCAGCTTAGTGGTTCCCACCTACAATGAGCAGCTCTTC. As protein: CASSLVVPTYNEQLF. Variable domain in full (rest from reference TRBV7-9 and TRBJ2-1): DTGVSQNPRHKITKRGQNVTFRCDPISEHNRLYWYRQTLGQGPEFLTYFQNEAQLEKSRLLSDRFSAERPKGSFSTLEIQRTEQGDSAMYLCASSLVVPTYNEQLFGPGTRLTVL.

This clonotype was seen more than once but under ten times. The chain employs TRBV9 and TRBJ2-1; weak D call: TRBD1 (5 bases). Trimming took 4 bases from V and 2 from J, leaving 19 bases between them. CDR3 length: 17 amino acids. CDR1 and CDR2 (germline): SGDLS, YYNGEE. The CDR3, as DNA: TGTGCCAGCAGCCTTAAGGGGTGGGGAAACACCTACAATGAGCAGTTCTTC. Amino acids: CASSLKGWGNTYNEQFF. The full variable domain, its missing parts supplied by reference TRBV9 and TRBJ2-1, is DSGVTQTPKHLITATGQRVTLRCSPRSGDLSVYWYQQSLDQGLQFLIQYYNGEERAKGNILERFSAQQFPDLHSELNLSSLELGDSALYFCASSLKGWGNTYNEQFFGPGTRLTVL.

This clonotype occurred many times. V gene TRBV13 combines with J gene TRBJ2-1, with 10 bases identical to TRBD2. CDR3 length: 19 amino acids. Germline loops: CDR1 PRHDT, CDR2 FYEKMQ (reference sequence). With 3 bases clipped from V and 2 bases from J, the junction kept 13 bases outside the gene matches. The CDR3: CASSLASGSSWVPYNEQFF. For the CDR3, the DNA is TGTGCCAGCAGCTTGGCTAGCGGGAGTTCTTGGGTCCCCTACAATGAGCAGTTCTTC.

In its sample, this clonotype was seen many times. The chain carries TRBV12-5 and TRBJ2-1; 7 positions agree with TRBD2. Germline V gives CDR1 LGHNT, CDR2 FRNRAP. The CDR3 extends over 18 amino acids. With V trimmed by 2 bases and J by 3 bases, 13 bases remained unmatched. CDR3 sequence: CASGLRVWAGDFYNEQFF. In DNA, the CDR3 is TGTGCTAGTGGTTTGCGCGTGTGGGCGGGAGACTTCTACAATGAGCAGTTCTTC.

This clonotype occurred a few times. V and J are TRBV19 and TRBJ2-2, with TRBD1 matching over 7 bases. J gave up 3 bases and V 5 bases, and 6 bases lay outside the gene matches. The CDR3 sequence is 15 residues long. Germline values: CDR1 LNHDA, CDR2 SQIVND (reference sequence). CDR3 protein: CASSPRQGYTGELFF. The CDR3 bases are TGTGCCAGTAGTCCAAGACAGGGCTACACCGGGGAGCTGTTTTTT.

This chain links TRBV7-9 with TRBJ2-1; a weak D match, TRBD2 (5 bases). The CDR3 sequence is 16 residues long. Germline V gene lookup returns CDR1 SEHNR and CDR2 FQNEAQ (reference sequence). V lost 5 bases to trimming and J lost 0 bases, with 14 bases between them. CDR3 sequence reads: CASSPPVGSSYNEQFF. The CDR3 DNA sequence: TGTGCCAGCAGCCCCCCTGTTGGGAGCTCCTACAATGAGCAGTTCTTC.

This chain connects TRBV6-1 to TRBJ1-2; D might be TRBD1 (6 bases). The germline V gene encodes CDR1 MNHNS and CDR2 SASEGT. Trimming stripped 6 bases from V and 7 bases from J, with 24 bases between. CDR3 length equals 16 residues. CDR3 loop: CASSTGGYYEAGGYTF. The CDR3 nucleotides read TGTGCCAGCAGCACCGGGGGCTACTATGAGGCTGGTGGCTACACCTTC.

Written as DNA, the CDR3 is TGTGCCAGCAGCCCCTTAGGGGCGGGAGGCGGAGAGACCCAGTACTTC. Amino acids: CASSPLGAGGGETQYF. This chain joins TRBV6-2 or TRBV6-3 and TRBJ2-5; 8 nucleotides match TRBD2. The V gene end was trimmed by 6 bases and the J gene end by 4 bases; junction bases not matched to a gene: 13. Looked up from germline, CDR1 is MNHEY and CDR2 is SVGEGT. CDR3 length: 16 residues.

The table lists this clonotype with many counts. The chain joins TRBV5-4 to TRBJ2-3; D might be TRBD2 (6 bases). This CDR3 comprises 17 residues. V gave up 3 bases and J gave up 0 bases, with 17 bases separating them. Germline V gene data show CDR1 as SGHNT and CDR2 as YYREEE (reference sequence). This CDR3 reads CASSSLGGEISTDTQYF. Here the CDR3 DNA reads TGTGCCAGCAGCTCCCTGGGCGGGGAGATAAGCACAGATACGCAGTATTTT.

The chain recombines TRBV20-1 with TRBJ2-1, with 10 nucleotides matching TRBD2. In germline, CDR1 is DFQATT, CDR2 SNEGSKA (reference sequence). The CDR3 runs to 14 residues. The ends lost 4 bases at V and 8 bases at J; junction bases unmatched: 8. In nucleotides, the CDR3 is TGCAGTGCTACTAGCGGGAGTATAACGTATGAGCAGTTCTTC. The encoded protein is CSATSGSITYEQFF.

This chain joins TRBV2 and TRBJ1-1, with TRBD1 matching 11 bases. There are 14 residues in the CDR3. The junction had 6 bases not matched to a gene; V was cut back by 8 bases and J by 4 bases. Germline CDR1 is SNHLY and CDR2 is FYNNEI. CDR3 in DNA: TGTGCCAGCGCCGGGACAGGGGGGGGCACTGAAGCTTTCTTT. Its translation is CASAGTGGGTEAFF.

At least ten counts were recorded for this clonotype. CDR3 DNA: TGTGCCTGGAGTGCACAGGGGGCGCGGTATGGCTACACCTTC. It specifies CAWSAQGARYGYTF. The J gene is TRBJ1-2, the V gene TRBV30; 9 bases are shared with TRBD1. From germline, CDR1 is GTSNPN and CDR2 SVGIG (reference sequence). The CDR3 spans 14 residues. The V gene end was trimmed by 1 base and the J gene end by 5 bases; junction bases not matched to a gene: 5.

V and J are TRBV11-2 and TRBJ2-1; TRBD1 or TRBD2 may be the D gene (5 bases each). Germline lookup yields CDR1 SGHAT and CDR2 FQNNGV. The ends were cut back, 5 bases at V and 0 bases at J, with 14 bases in the middle. The CDR3 is made up of 16 amino acids. Written as DNA, the CDR3 is TGTGCCAGCAGCGCCACCGGGACGGCCTCCTACAATGAGCAGTTCTTC. Amino acids: CASSATGTASYNEQFF.

This clonotype was picked up many times. This sequence joins TRBV27 and TRBJ2-3, with D possibly TRBD2 on 6 matching bases. Per the germline V gene, CDR1 is MNHEY and CDR2 is SMNVEV (reference sequence). The CDR3 runs 13 residues. V dropped 7 bases and J dropped 1 base, with 9 bases sitting between them. DNA of the CDR3: TGTGCCAGCACCGGGGGAGGCACAGATACGCAGTATTTT. Translation gives CASTGGGTDTQYF.

This sequence joins TRBV7-3 and TRBJ2-3; D gene uncertain. V dropped 3 bases and J dropped 2 bases, with 6 bases sitting between them. There are 13 residues in the CDR3. The germline CDR1 and CDR2 sequences are SGHTA and FQGTGA. The chain's CDR3 is CASSFSHTDTQYF. In DNA form, the CDR3 reads TGTGCCAGCAGCTTTAGCCACACAGATACGCAGTATTTT.

This clonotype was detected many times. This chain links TRBV27 with TRBJ2-7; possibly TRBD2 for D (5 bases). The CDR3 runs to 13 residues. Trimming cost V 0 bases and J 6 bases, with 9 bases left between them. CDR1 and CDR2 from the germline V gene are MNHEY and SMNVEV (reference sequence). The CDR3 is CASSLSSGVEQYF. DNA for the CDR3: TGTGCCAGCAGTTTATCATCCGGGGTCGAGCAGTACTTC.

The chain has TRBV27 and TRBJ2-1; perhaps TRBD2 as D (6 bases). The CDR3 extends over 15 amino acids. V was trimmed by 2 bases and J by 7 bases, leaving 15 bases between them. Per germline, CDR1 MNHEY and CDR2 SMNVEV (reference sequence). CDR3 loop: CASSLTTSRGNEQFF. CDR3 DNA sequence: TGTGCCAGCAGTTTAACGACATCCCGGGGGAATGAGCAGTTCTTC.

This clonotype came up many times. The rearrangement links TRBV11-2 to TRBJ1-5, with D perhaps matching TRBD1 (5 bases). Germline CDR1 reads SGHAT; CDR2 reads FQNNGV. The CDR3 contains 15 residues. V was pared by 1 base and J by 3 bases, with 10 bases between. The DNA of the CDR3 is TGTGCCAGCAGCTTAGGACGGGACGCCAATCAGCCCCAGCATTTT. Translated, it gives CASSLGRDANQPQHF.

This clonotype occurred a few times. This rearrangement joins TRBV4-1 to TRBJ2-4; perhaps TRBD1 as D (5 bases). The CDR3 is 16 amino acids. CDR1 MGHRA and CDR2 YSYEKL come from the germline V gene. Trimming shortened V by 1 base and J by 1 base, and 11 bases separated the two germline ends. The chain's CDR3 is CASSQVRPGAKNIQYF. CDR3 DNA: TGCGCCAGCAGCCAAGTCCGACCAGGGGCCAAAAACATTCAGTACTTC.

Of note for this clonotype: This likely comes from a read error, as the CDR3 has no conserved phenylalanine or tryptophan at its end. This sequence joins TRBV7-2 and TRBJ1-2; D unclear. The CDR3 extends over 14 amino acids. CDR1 is SGHTA, CDR2 FQGNSA, per germline. Trimming pared 5 bases from V and 2 bases from J, leaving 12 bases between. In nucleotides, the CDR3 is TGTGCCAGCAGCCTGCAGATTATCAACTATGGCTACACCCTC. Translating it yields CASSLQIINYGYTL.

The rearrangement uses TRBV14 and TRBJ2-1; D may be TRBD2 (5 bases). V lost 7 bases and J lost 2, with 18 bases in between. CDR3 length: 16 residues. Germline V gene lookup returns CDR1 SGHDN and CDR2 FVKESK. The CDR3 nucleotides are TGTGCCAGCACCCCAAGAGGGCGAGGCGCCTACAATGAGCAGTTCTTC. The encoded protein is CASTPRGRGAYNEQFF. Drawing the rest from reference TRBV14 and TRBJ2-1, the complete variable domain is EAGVTQFPSHSVIEKGQTVTLRCDPISGHDNLYWYRRVMGKEIKFLLHFVKESKQDESGMPNNRFLAERTGGTYSTLKVQPAELEDSGVYFCASTPRGRGAYNEQFFGPGTRLTVL.

Many counts were recorded for this clonotype. CDR3 residues: CSARLVSGTDEQFF. The CDR3 DNA sequence: TGCAGTGCTAGATTAGTCAGCGGGACCGATGAGCAGTTCTTC. V usage is TRBV20-1 and J usage is TRBJ2-1; 7 nucleotides agree with TRBD2. J was trimmed by 8 bases and V by 2 bases; bases with no gene match: 9. Germline V gene lookup returns CDR1 DFQATT and CDR2 SNEGSKA (reference sequence). This CDR3 has 14 amino acids.

In this sample, this clonotype turned up many times. An end of the junction does not agree with germline; a read error may underlie this. V gene TRBV2 combines with J gene TRBJ2-7; TRBD2 is a possible D gene (6 bases). The length of the CDR3 is 13 residues. CDR1 SNHLY and CDR2 FYNNEI come from the germline V gene. The CDR3 protein is CASSEGTDYEQYF. In nucleotides, the CDR3 is TGTGCCAGCAGCGAAGGGACTGATTACGAGCAGTACTTC.

The chain uses TRBV4-3 and TRBJ1-3; TRBD1 matches 9 bases. The junction had 15 bases not matched to a gene; V was cut back by 4 bases and J by 2 bases. The CDR3 has 19 amino acids. Per the germline V gene, CDR1 is LGHNA and CDR2 is YSLEER. Written as DNA, the CDR3 is TGCGCCAGCAGCCTAATCCCGGGACAGGGCTTAGTGGCTGGAAACACCATATATTTT. Its protein is CASSLIPGQGLVAGNTIYF.

Comment on this clonotype: A much more abundant neighbour one base away suggests this may be a read error. Written as DNA, the CDR3 is TGTGCCAGCATCCAAGATGCGGCTATCGGTGAGCAGTTCTTC. This sequence encodes CASIQDAAIGEQFF. V gene TRBV3-1 combines with J gene TRBJ2-1; D gene uncertain. The CDR3 loop spans 14 amino acids. The germline CDR1 and CDR2 sequences are LGHDT and YNNKEL (reference sequence).

This clonotype was observed a handful of times. This chain joins TRBV24-1 and TRBJ2-3; 7 nucleotides agree with TRBD1. Per germline, CDR1 KGHDR and CDR2 SFDVKD. CDR3 length equals 16 residues. J was trimmed by 3 bases and V by 4 bases; bases with no gene match: 9. The CDR3 sequence is CATSEGRDRRTDTQYF. CDR3 coding DNA: TGTGCCACCAGTGAGGGTCGGGACAGACGGACAGATACGCAGTATTTT.